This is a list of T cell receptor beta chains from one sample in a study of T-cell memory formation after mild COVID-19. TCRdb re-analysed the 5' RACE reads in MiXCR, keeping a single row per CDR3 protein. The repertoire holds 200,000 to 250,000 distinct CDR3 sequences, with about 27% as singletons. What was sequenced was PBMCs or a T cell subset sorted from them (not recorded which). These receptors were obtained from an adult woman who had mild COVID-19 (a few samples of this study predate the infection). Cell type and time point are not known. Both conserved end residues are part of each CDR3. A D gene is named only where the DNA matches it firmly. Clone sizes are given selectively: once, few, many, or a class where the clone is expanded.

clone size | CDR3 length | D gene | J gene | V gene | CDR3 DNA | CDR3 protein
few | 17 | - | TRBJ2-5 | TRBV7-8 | TGTGCCAGCAGCTTAGCGGGCGGTGGGGAATCCGAAGAGACCCAGTACTTC | CASSLAGGGESEETQYF
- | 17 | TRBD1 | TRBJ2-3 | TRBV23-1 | TGCGCCAGCAGTCATATCCCGTCTGACAGGGCTCCAGATACGCAGTATTTT | CASSHIPSDRAPDTQYF
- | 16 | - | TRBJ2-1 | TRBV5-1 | TGCGCCAGCAGCTTGAGTGGCGGGGGCCTCTACAATGAGCAGTTCTTC | CASSLSGGGLYNEQFF
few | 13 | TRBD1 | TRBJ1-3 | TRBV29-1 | TGCAGCGTTGAACGACAGGGGGGGAGCACCATATATTTT | CSVERQGGSTIYF
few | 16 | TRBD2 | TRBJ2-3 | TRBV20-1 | TGCAGTGCTAGAGAGGGACTAGCGGGGAACACAGATACGCAGTATTTT | CSAREGLAGNTDTQYF
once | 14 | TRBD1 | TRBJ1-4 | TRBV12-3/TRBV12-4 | TGTGCCAGCAGTTTGACAGGGTTAACTGAAAAACTGTTTTTT | CASSLTGLTEKLFF
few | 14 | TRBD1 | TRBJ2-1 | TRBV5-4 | TGTGCCAGCAGCACGACAGGGGAGTTCAATGAGCAGTTCTTC | CASSTTGEFNEQFF
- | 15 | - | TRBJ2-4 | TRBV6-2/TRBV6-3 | TGTGCCAGCAGTTACAGGGTCTTAGCCAAAAACATTCAGTACTTC | CASSYRVLAKNIQYF
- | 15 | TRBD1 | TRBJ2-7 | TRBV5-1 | TGCGCCAGCAGCTTGCGGGGCAGGGGGCCGCTCGAGCAGTACTTC | CASSLRGRGPLEQYF
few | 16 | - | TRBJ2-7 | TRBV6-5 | TGTGCCAGCAGTTACTCCTCAGGGGACGGGGCCTACGAGCAGTACTTC | CASSYSSGDGAYEQYF
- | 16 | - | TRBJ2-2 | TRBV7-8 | TGTGCCAGCAGCTTACGTCGCCAGTTGAACACCGGGGAGCTGTTTTTT | CASSLRRQLNTGELFF
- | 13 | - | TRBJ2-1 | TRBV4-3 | TGCGCCAGCAGCCCCGCGGTGACGATTGAGCAGTTCTTC | CASSPAVTIEQFF
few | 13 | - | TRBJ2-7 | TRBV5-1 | TGCGCCAGCAGCTTGGAACTCCTTGGCGAGCAGTACTTC | CASSLELLGEQYF
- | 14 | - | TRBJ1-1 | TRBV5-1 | TGCGCCAGCAGCCCGGGAAAGCTGAACACTGAAGCTTTCTTT | CASSPGKLNTEAFF
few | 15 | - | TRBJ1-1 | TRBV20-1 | TGCAGTGCTAGAGATGCGGCAGGAGTGAACACTGAAGCTTTCTTT | CSARDAAGVNTEAFF
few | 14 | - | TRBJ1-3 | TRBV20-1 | TGCAGTGCCATTCGGGAGGGACTAAGAAACACCATATATTTT | CSAIREGLRNTIYF
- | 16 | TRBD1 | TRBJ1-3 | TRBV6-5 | TGTGCCAGCAGTTACTCGAACAGGGGGCGAAAAAACACCATATATTTT | CASSYSNRGRKNTIYF
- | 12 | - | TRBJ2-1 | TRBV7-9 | TGTGCCAGCAGCTCAGAATACAATGAGCAGTTCTTC | CASSSEYNEQFF
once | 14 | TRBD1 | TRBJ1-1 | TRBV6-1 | TGTGCCAGCAGGTACAGGGGGCGGAACACTGAAGCTTTCTTT | CASRYRGRNTEAFF
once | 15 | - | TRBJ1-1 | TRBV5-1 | TGCGCCAGCAGCCTGGAGGGGGGCGGGGACACTGAAGCTTTCTTT | CASSLEGGGDTEAFF
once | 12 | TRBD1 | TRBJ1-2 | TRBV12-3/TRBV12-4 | TGTGCCAGCAGTTTAACAGGGGCCGGCTACACCTTC | CASSLTGAGYTF
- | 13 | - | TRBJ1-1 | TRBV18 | TGTGCCAGCTCACACGGGACTGTCACTGAAGCTTTCTTT | CASSHGTVTEAFF
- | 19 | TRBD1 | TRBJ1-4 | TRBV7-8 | TGTGCCAGCAGCTTAAACCGGGACAGGGGGCTCTCCTCGCGGGAAAAACTGTTTTTT | CASSLNRDRGLSSREKLFF
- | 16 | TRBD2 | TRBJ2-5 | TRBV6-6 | TGTGCCAGCATCGCCGGGACTAGCGGGGTGAGGGAGACCCAGTACTTC | CASIAGTSGVRETQYF
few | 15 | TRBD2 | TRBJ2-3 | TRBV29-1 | TGCAGCGTTGAGGCTAGCGGGGCCTACACAGATACGCAGTATTTT | CSVEASGAYTDTQYF
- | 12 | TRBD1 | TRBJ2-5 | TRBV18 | TGTGCCAGCTCGCGCCCACAGGGGATTAGTTACTTC | CASSRPQGISYF
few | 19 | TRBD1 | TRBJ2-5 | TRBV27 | TGTGCCAGCAGTTTAACCCCCCCCCGAAACAGGGGGATGAGGGAGACCCAGTACTTC | CASSLTPPRNRGMRETQYF
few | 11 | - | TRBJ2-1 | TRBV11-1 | TGTGCCAGCAGCTTCGGGTTGGAGCAGTTCTTC | CASSFGLEQFF
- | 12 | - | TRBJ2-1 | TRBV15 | TGTGCCACCAGCAGATCCGTCAATGAGCAGTTCTTC | CATSRSVNEQFF
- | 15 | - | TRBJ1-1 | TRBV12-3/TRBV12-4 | TGTGCCAGCATCCCCAACAACGGGGGCCGCACTGAAGCTTTCTTT | CASIPNNGGRTEAFF
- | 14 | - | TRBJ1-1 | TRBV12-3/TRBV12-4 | TGTGCCAGCAGTTTGTTTATCGGACACACTGAAGCTTTCTTT | CASSLFIGHTEAFF
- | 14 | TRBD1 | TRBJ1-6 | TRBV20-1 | TGCAGTGCTAGTCTCGACAGGGTAAATTCACCCCTCCACTTT | CSASLDRVNSPLHF
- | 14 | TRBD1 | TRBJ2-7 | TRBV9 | TGTGCCAGCAGCCGGACAGGTGGCTCCTACGAGCAGTACTTC | CASSRTGGSYEQYF
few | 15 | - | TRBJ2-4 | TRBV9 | TGTGCCAGCAGCGTGGGAACCGGGACACTAAACATTCAGTACTTC | CASSVGTGTLNIQYF
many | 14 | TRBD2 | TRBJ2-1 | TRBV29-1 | TGCAGCGTAGGGACTAGCGGGAGGGTAGATGAGCAGTTCTTC | CSVGTSGRVDEQFF
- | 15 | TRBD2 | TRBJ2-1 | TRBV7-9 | TGTGCCAGCAGCTTAGGCGGGAGTGGGGGCAATGAGCAGTTCTTC | CASSLGGSGGNEQFF
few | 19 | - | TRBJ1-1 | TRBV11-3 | TGTGCCAGCAGCTTAGGACGTATCCAGGGAGCCCTTATGAACACTGAAGCTTTCTTT | CASSLGRIQGALMNTEAFF
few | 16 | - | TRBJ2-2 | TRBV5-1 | TGCGCCAGCAGCCCGGGAGAGGACTATTTGGCCGGGGAGCTGTTTTTT | CASSPGEDYLAGELFF